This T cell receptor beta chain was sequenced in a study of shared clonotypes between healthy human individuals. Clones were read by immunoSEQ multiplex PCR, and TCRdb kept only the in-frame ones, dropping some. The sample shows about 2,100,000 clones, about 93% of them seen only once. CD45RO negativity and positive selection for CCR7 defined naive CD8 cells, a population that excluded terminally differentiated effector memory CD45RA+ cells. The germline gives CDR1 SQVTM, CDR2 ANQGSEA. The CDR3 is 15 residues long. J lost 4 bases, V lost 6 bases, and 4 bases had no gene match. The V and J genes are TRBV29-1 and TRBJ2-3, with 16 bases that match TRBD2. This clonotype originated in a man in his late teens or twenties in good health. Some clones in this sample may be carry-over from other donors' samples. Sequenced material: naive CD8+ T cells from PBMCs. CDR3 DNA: TGCAGCGTCACCGGGACTAGCGGGAGGGCAGATACGCAGTATTTT. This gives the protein CSVTGTSGRADTQYF.